The clone carrying this T cell receptor (beta chain) was observed a few times. As yet, its antigen is unknown. TCRdb reanalysed the RT-PCR reads using MiXCR and keeps one entry per CDR3 protein. The table lists approximately 520,000 distinct CDR3 sequences, about 17% of them singletons. This record comes from a study of response to subunit inactivated influenza vaccine. Study-wide results and limits: T cells newly recruited by each seasonal influenza vaccination are few, the authors suggested.

CDR1 and CDR2 from the germline V gene are SGDLS and YYNGEE. CDR3 size: 13 residues. Trimming pared 4 bases from V and 7 bases from J, leaving 14 bases between. The sequence derives from a man between 50 and 75 years old who received an inactivated influenza vaccine. This chain uses TRBV9 with TRBJ1-1; no clear D. The source was CD4+ T cells sorted from PBMCs, collected about 24 months after vaccination. CDR3 coding DNA: TGTGCCAGCAGCTCAGTAGGGAAAGGTGAAGCTTTCTTT. Protein product: CASSSVGKGEAFF.